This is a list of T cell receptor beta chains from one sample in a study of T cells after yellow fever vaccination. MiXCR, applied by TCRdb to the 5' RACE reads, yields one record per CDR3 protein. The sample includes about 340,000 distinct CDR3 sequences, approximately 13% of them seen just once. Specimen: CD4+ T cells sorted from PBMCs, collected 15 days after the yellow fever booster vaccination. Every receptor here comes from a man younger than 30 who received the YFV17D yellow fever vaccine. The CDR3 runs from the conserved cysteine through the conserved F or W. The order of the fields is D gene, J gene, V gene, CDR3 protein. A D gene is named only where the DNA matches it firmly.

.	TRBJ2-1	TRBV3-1	CASSQAGRLFDEQFF
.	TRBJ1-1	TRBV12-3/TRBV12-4	CASSLVVGTEAFF
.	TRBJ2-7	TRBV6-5	CASSLQGIVMYF
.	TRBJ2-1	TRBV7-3	CASSLDLARSVNEQFF
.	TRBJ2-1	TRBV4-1	CASSQDGRLDEQFF
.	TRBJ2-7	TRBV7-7	CASSQGTEYEQYF
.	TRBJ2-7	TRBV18	CASSPLMGLNSYEQYF
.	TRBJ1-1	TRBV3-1	CASSQRGAEAFF
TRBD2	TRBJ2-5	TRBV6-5	CASSYSGTSGGETQYF
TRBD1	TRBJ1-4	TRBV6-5	CASSYRGQGSEKLFF
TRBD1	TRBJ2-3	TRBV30	CAWRDRARTDTQYF
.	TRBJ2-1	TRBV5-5	CASSSWPTEQFF
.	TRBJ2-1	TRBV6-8	CASSHPSPRTYNEQFF
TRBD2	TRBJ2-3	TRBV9	CASSVLGTSSYTQYF
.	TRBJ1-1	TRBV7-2	CASSAKRGETEAFF